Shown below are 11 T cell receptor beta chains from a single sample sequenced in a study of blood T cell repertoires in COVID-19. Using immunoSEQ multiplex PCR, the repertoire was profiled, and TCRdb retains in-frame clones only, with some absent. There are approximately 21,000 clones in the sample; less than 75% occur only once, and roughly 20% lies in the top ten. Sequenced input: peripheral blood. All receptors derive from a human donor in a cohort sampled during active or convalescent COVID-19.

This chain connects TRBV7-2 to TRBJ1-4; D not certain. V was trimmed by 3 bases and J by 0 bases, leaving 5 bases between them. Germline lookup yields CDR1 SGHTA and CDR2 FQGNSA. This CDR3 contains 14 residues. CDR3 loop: CASSLRATNEKLFF. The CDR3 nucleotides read TGTGCCAGCAGCTTGCGGGCAACTAATGAAAAACTGTTTTTT.

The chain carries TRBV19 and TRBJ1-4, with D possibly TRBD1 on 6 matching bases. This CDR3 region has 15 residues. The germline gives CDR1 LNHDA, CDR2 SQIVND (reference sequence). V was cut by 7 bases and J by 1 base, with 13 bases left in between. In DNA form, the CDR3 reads TGTGCCAGTACCCCCCGAGGGGGAACTAATGAAAAACTGTTTTTT. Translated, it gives CASTPRGGTNEKLFF.

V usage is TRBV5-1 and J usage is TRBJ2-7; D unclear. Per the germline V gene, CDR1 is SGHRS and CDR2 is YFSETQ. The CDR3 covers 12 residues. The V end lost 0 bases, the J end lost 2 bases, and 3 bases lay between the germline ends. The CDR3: CASSLEPYEQYF. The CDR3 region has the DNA TGCGCCAGCAGCTTGGAGCCCTACGAGCAGTACTTC. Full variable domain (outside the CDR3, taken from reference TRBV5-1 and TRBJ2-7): KAGVTQTPRYLIKTRGQQVTLSCSPISGHRSVSWYQQTPGQGLQFLFEYFSETQRNKGNFPGRFSGRQFSNSRSEMNVSTLELGDSALYLCASSLEPYEQYFGPGTRLTVT.

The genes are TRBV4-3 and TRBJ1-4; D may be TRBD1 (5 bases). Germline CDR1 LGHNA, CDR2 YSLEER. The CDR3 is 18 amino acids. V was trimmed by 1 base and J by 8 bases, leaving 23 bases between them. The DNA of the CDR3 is TGCGCCAGCAGCCAAGTTTTCAGGGCTCCGGGCAATGGGGAAAAACTGTTTTTT. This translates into CASSQVFRAPGNGEKLFF.

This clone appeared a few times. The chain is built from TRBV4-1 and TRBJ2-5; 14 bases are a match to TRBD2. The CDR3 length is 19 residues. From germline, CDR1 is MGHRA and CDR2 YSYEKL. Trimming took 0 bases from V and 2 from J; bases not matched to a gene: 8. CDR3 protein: CASSQEGGLAGGLQETQYF. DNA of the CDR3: TGCGCCAGCAGCCAAGAAGGCGGACTAGCGGGAGGCCTACAAGAGACCCAGTACTTC.

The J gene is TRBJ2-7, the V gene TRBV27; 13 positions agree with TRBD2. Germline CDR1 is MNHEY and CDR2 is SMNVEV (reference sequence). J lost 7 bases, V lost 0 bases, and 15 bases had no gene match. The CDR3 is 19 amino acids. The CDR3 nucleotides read TGTGCCAGCAGTTTATCGAGGTCCTTGACTAGCGGGAGGTGGGGGGAGCAGTACTTC. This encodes CASSLSRSLTSGRWGEQYF.

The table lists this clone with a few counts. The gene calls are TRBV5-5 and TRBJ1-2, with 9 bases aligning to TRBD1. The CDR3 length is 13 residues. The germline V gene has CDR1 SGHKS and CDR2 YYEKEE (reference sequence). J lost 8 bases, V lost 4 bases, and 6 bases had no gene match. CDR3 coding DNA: TGTGCCAGCAGCCTGGGACAGGGTTCGGGCTACACCTTC. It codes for CASSLGQGSGYTF.

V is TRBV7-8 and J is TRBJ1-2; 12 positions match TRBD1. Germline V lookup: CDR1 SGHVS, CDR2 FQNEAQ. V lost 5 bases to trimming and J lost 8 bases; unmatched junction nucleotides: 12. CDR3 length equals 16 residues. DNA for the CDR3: TGTGCCAGCAGCCCTTTCCTGGGACAGGGGGCGCGAGGCTACACCTTC. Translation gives CASSPFLGQGARGYTF.

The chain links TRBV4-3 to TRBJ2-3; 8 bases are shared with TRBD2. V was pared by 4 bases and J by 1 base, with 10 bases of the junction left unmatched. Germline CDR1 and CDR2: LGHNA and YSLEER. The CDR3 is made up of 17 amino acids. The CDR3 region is CASSPRQREWGTDTQYF. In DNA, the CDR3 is TGCGCCAGCAGCCCTAGACAGCGGGAGTGGGGCACAGATACGCAGTATTTT.

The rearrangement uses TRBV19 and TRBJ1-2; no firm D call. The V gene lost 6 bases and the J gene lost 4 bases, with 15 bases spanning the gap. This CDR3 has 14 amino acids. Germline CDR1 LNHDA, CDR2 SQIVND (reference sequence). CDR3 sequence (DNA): TGTGCCAGTAGCCTCTCCTACGGCGGCTATGGCTACACCTTC. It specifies CASSLSYGGYGYTF.

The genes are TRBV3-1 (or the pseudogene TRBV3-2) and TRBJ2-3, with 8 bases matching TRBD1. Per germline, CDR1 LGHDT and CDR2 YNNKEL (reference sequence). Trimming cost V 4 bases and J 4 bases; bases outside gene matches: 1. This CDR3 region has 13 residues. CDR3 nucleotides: TGTGCCAGCAGCCCGGGACAGGCAGATACGCAGTATTTT. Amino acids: CASSPGQADTQYF.